This T cell receptor (beta chain) stems from a study of T cell clones after liver transplantation. The overall study: Post-transplant blood was tracked for graft-donor-reactive T cell clones identified in a pre-transplant mixed lymphocyte reaction.

The assay was immunoSEQ multiplex PCR, and TCRdb's table has in-frame clones only and misses some. The sample carries roughly 60,000 clones, less than 85% recorded once. The receptor was derived from a human patient who received a liver transplant. Certain T cells may be donor cells from the graft. Sequences were derived from CD4+ T cells from blood, sampled at the approximately 16-month timepoint.

In DNA, the CDR3 is TGCAGCGTGCCCGGGACGGGTGAATTCGGAAACACCATATATTTT. It specifies CSVPGTGEFGNTIYF. This sequence joins TRBV29-1 and TRBJ1-3; D is perhaps TRBD1 (5 bases). V lost 6 bases and J 4 bases, leaving 19 bases between the germline ends. CDR3 length equals 15 residues. Germline CDR1 SQVTM, CDR2 ANQGSEA. Based on the CDR3 plus reference TRBV29-1 and TRBJ1-3, the full variable domain is SAVISQKPSRDICQRGTSLTIQCQVDSQVTMMFWYRQQPGQSLTLIATANQGSEATYESGFVIDKFPISRPNLTFSTLTVSNMSPEDSSIYLCSVPGTGEFGNTIYFGEGSWLTVV.